A single sample is the source of the 24 T cell receptor beta chains below, sequenced in a study of blood T cell repertoires in COVID-19 (TCRdb year 2020). The library came from the immunoSEQ multiplex PCR assay. This immuneACCESS table, as held by TCRdb, lists in-frame sequences with V and J called but not all clones. Of the missing ones, under half trace to an unresolved V gene in checked studies; the others have no known cause. The sample yields about 97,000 clones; around nine tenths were counted once. The ten largest clones represent just over 15% of the sample. Sequencing was performed on peripheral blood. The receptors derive from a human donor in a cohort sampled during active COVID-19.

J is TRBJ2-7 and V is TRBV5-5; weak D call: TRBD1 (5 bases). Trimming shortened V by 4 bases and J by 5 bases, and 7 bases separated the two germline ends. This CDR3 spans 11 amino acids. Germline V gene sequence: CDR1 SGHKS, CDR2 YYEKEE (reference sequence). The CDR3 DNA reads TGTGCCAGCAGCCTGGGGCACGAGCAGTACTTC. It is translated as CASSLGHEQYF. Full variable domain (missing parts from reference TRBV5-5 and TRBJ2-7): DAGVTQSPTHLIKTRGQQVTLRCSPISGHKSVSWYQQVLGQGPQFIFQYYEKEERGRGNFPDRFSARQFPNYSSELNVNALLLGDSALYLCASSLGHEQYFGPGTRLTVT.

The chain is built from TRBV5-1 and TRBJ1-2; D remains unclear. Germline values: CDR1 SGHRS, CDR2 YFSETQ. The V gene lost 1 base and the J gene lost 0 bases, with 7 bases spanning the gap. The CDR3 extends over 14 amino acids. This chain's CDR3 is CASSLTESNYGYTF. The CDR3 DNA follows: TGCGCCAGCAGCTTGACAGAATCTAACTATGGCTACACCTTC.

The CDR3 DNA reads TGTGCCAGCAGCCAAGATTTGTCAGGCAACTATGGCTACACCTTC. Its protein is CASSQDLSGNYGYTF. This chain uses TRBV3-1 (or the pseudogene TRBV3-2) with TRBJ1-2, with D hard to call. Per the germline V gene, CDR1 is LGHDT and CDR2 is YNNKEL (reference sequence). The CDR3 is 15 amino acids. V lost 0 bases to trimming and J lost 2 bases, with 10 bases between them.

V usage is TRBV5-1 and J usage is TRBJ1-1, with D possibly being TRBD1 (5 bases). V dropped 2 bases and J dropped 0 bases, with 8 bases sitting between them. This CDR3 spans 14 amino acids. CDR1 SGHRS and CDR2 YFSETQ come from the germline V gene. In DNA, the CDR3 is TGCGCCAGCAGCTTTGGACACCTGAACACTGAAGCTTTCTTT. Encoded protein: CASSFGHLNTEAFF.

J is TRBJ2-7 and V is TRBV5-1; 7 bases are shared with TRBD1. The germline V gene encodes CDR1 SGHRS and CDR2 YFSETQ. V lost 4 bases, J lost 3 bases, and 16 bases stayed unmatched. The CDR3 is 17 amino acids. CDR3 amino acids: CASSTPEDRFLSYEQYF. The CDR3 bases are TGCGCCAGCAGCACCCCTGAGGACAGGTTCCTTAGCTACGAGCAGTACTTC. Variable domain in full (rest from reference TRBV5-1 and TRBJ2-7): KAGVTQTPRYLIKTRGQQVTLSCSPISGHRSVSWYQQTPGQGLQFLFEYFSETQRNKGNFPGRFSGRQFSNSRSEMNVSTLELGDSALYLCASSTPEDRFLSYEQYFGPGTRLTVT.

This chain joins TRBV30 and TRBJ2-7; 7 bases align to TRBD1. The CDR3 totals 16 residues. V dropped 1 base and J dropped 0; count of bases not matched to a gene: 9. Germline V gene lookup returns CDR1 GTSNPN and CDR2 SVGIG (reference sequence). CDR3 loop: CAWSGRTGSSSYEQYF. DNA of the CDR3: TGTGCCTGGAGTGGGAGGACAGGCTCTAGCTCCTACGAGCAGTACTTC.

V usage is TRBV28 and J usage is TRBJ2-1; 7 nucleotides align to TRBD1. Per germline, CDR1 MDHEN and CDR2 SYDVKM. The CDR3 sequence is 16 residues long. V gave up 3 bases and J gave up 4 bases; unmatched junction bases: 9. The CDR3 DNA follows: TGTGCCAGCAGTTTTCCGGACAGGAGAGGGTACAATGAGCAGTTCTTC. This encodes CASSFPDRRGYNEQFF.

The chain has TRBV27 and TRBJ2-3, with 13 nucleotides matching TRBD2. Trimming cost V 2 bases and J 4 bases; bases outside gene matches: 3. Germline V gene sequence: CDR1 MNHEY, CDR2 SMNVEV (reference sequence). CDR3 length equals 16 residues. The CDR3 DNA sequence: TGTGCCAGCAGTTTAGCGGGACTAGCGGGGCCAGATACGCAGTATTTT. It is translated as CASSLAGLAGPDTQYF.

The chain recombines TRBV7-2 with TRBJ2-1, with 9 positions matching TRBD2. Germline values: CDR1 SGHTA, CDR2 FQGNSA. This CDR3 is built from 17 residues. V lost 5 bases to trimming and J lost 8 bases; unmatched junction nucleotides: 16. This CDR3 is CASSPGVAGGRIDEQFF. CDR3 DNA sequence: TGTGCCAGCAGCCCAGGGGTTGCGGGAGGGCGAATCGATGAGCAGTTCTTC.

V gene TRBV19 combines with J gene TRBJ2-7; 8 bases align to TRBD1. Germline values: CDR1 LNHDA, CDR2 SQIVND (reference sequence). V shed 4 bases and J 5 bases; nucleotides not matched to a gene: 7. The CDR3 length is 14 residues. The CDR3 reads CASSNSGGVHEQYF. Here the CDR3 DNA reads TGTGCCAGTAGTAACTCAGGGGGCGTCCACGAGCAGTACTTC.

V gene TRBV18 combines with J gene TRBJ2-2, with 9 bases identical to TRBD1. This CDR3 has 16 residues. Germline values: CDR1 KGHSH, CDR2 LQKENI. Trimming at V came to 4 bases and at J to 4 bases, leaving 7 bases not matched to a gene. CDR3 DNA sequence: TGTGCCAGCTCACGGGACAGGGCCTTAGTCACCGGGGAGCTGTTTTTT. It translates to CASSRDRALVTGELFF.

V is TRBV24-1 and J is TRBJ1-2, with 7 nucleotides matching TRBD1. V was clipped by 5 bases and J by 8 bases; unmatched bases: 10. CDR1 KGHDR and CDR2 SFDVKD come from the germline V gene. The CDR3 is 14 amino acids. The chain's CDR3 is CATSALGQARGYTF. CDR3 sequence (DNA): TGTGCCACCAGTGCCCTCGGACAGGCTCGCGGCTACACCTTC.

The rearrangement uses TRBV7-3 and TRBJ2-2; 9 positions match TRBD1. V was pared by 5 bases and J by 3 bases, with 7 bases of the junction left unmatched. Germline CDR1 and CDR2: SGHTA and FQGTGA. This CDR3 region has 16 residues. The CDR3: CASSPRQGVDTGELFF. The CDR3 region has the DNA TGTGCCAGCAGCCCGAGACAGGGGGTCGACACCGGGGAGCTGTTTTTT.

The V and J genes are TRBV19 and TRBJ1-1; the D gene is possibly TRBD1 (6 bases). Germline-derived CDR1 and CDR2 are LNHDA and SQIVND (reference sequence). The CDR3 extends over 13 amino acids. Trimming left V 6 bases short and J 1 base short, with 9 bases between. CDR3 amino acids: CASRTGRNTEAFF. CDR3 DNA: TGTGCCAGTAGGACAGGTCGGAACACTGAAGCTTTCTTT.

V usage is TRBV11-2 and J usage is TRBJ2-7; D not resolved. Trimming pared 3 bases from V and 3 bases from J, leaving 6 bases between. The CDR3 spans 12 residues. CDR1 is SGHAT and CDR2 is FQNNGV in the germline V gene. Here the CDR3 reads CASSFQVYEQYF. The CDR3 DNA reads as TGTGCCAGCAGCTTTCAGGTCTACGAGCAGTACTTC.

The rearrangement joins TRBV6-2 or TRBV6-3 to TRBJ2-7, with TRBD2 as a possible D gene (5 bases). The V end was cut by 6 bases, the J end by 3 bases, with 18 bases between. The CDR3 runs to 15 residues. CDR1 MNHEY and CDR2 SVGEGT come from the germline V gene. CDR3 loop: CASSPRGPWNYEQYF. CDR3 DNA sequence: TGTGCCAGCAGCCCCAGAGGGCCATGGAACTACGAGCAGTACTTC.

The genes are TRBV6-1 and TRBJ1-2, with D possibly being TRBD1 (5 bases). Trimming pared 2 bases from V and 2 bases from J, leaving 9 bases between. The CDR3 totals 14 residues. Germline CDR1 reads MNHNS; CDR2 reads SASEGT. The CDR3 DNA is TGTGCCAGCAGTGAACGGCCAGGGAACTATGGCTACACCTTC. Protein: CASSERPGNYGYTF.

The gene calls are TRBV9 and TRBJ1-2; D gene ambiguous. The CDR3 extends over 12 amino acids. Per the germline V gene, CDR1 is SGDLS and CDR2 is YYNGEE. Between the trimmed V and J ends, which lost 1 base and 7 bases, there was a span of 8 bases. The CDR3 DNA reads TGTGCCAGCAGCGTATCCCGGGGTGGCTACACCTTC. As protein: CASSVSRGGYTF.

This chain connects TRBV7-9 to TRBJ1-1; 7 bases are a match to TRBD1. The CDR3 contains 14 residues. The junction had 8 bases not matched to a gene; V was cut back by 6 bases and J by 4 bases. Germline V gene sequence: CDR1 SEHNR, CDR2 FQNEAQ (reference sequence). The DNA of the CDR3 is TGTGCCAGCAGTCGACAGGGAATGGTCACTGAAGCTTTCTTT. This translates into CASSRQGMVTEAFF.

V usage is TRBV9 and J usage is TRBJ1-1; TRBD1 matches 7 bases. This CDR3 contains 13 residues. After removal of 3 bases from V and 10 bases from J, the junction contained 9 bases not matched to a gene. Germline V gene lookup returns CDR1 SGDLS and CDR2 YYNGEE. This CDR3 is CASSAATGYRAFF. For the CDR3, the DNA is TGTGCCAGCAGCGCTGCGACAGGGTACCGAGCTTTCTTT.

This clone was found a few times. J is TRBJ2-7 and V is TRBV6-5; D may be TRBD2 (5 bases). The CDR3 loop spans 15 amino acids. Germline values: CDR1 MNHEY, CDR2 SVGAGI. V lost 4 bases and J 0 bases, leaving 13 bases between the germline ends. CDR3 bases: TGTGCCAGCAGTTCCCTGGACTGGAGCTCCTACGAGCAGTACTTC. Its protein is CASSSLDWSSYEQYF.

This chain uses TRBV27 with TRBJ2-2; 10 bases align to TRBD1. Per germline, CDR1 MNHEY and CDR2 SMNVEV (reference sequence). The CDR3 extends over 14 amino acids. Unmatched junction bases numbered 1, after V lost 5 bases and J lost 4 bases. CDR3 region: CASSRTGGTGELFF. For the CDR3, the DNA is TGTGCCAGCAGTAGGACAGGGGGCACCGGGGAGCTGTTTTTT.

The rearrangement joins TRBV11-2 to TRBJ1-1; possible D gene TRBD1, 5 bases. The CDR3 runs to 13 residues. Germline-derived CDR1 and CDR2 are SGHAT and FQNNGV. Trimming left V 1 base short and J 4 bases short, with 7 bases between. CDR3 in DNA: TGTGCCAGCAGCTTAGCGGGGGGCACTGAAGCTTTCTTT. This gives the protein CASSLAGGTEAFF.

This clone is a singleton in its sample. The V and J genes are TRBV25-1 and TRBJ2-3; no reliable D call. The germline V gene has CDR1 MGHDK and CDR2 SYGVNS. The CDR3 contains 15 residues. Trimming pared 8 bases from V and 5 bases from J, leaving 20 bases between. CDR3 residues: CASRGSRHYGDTQYF. For the CDR3, the DNA is TGTGCCAGCCGAGGTTCTCGGCACTATGGAGATACGCAGTATTTT. Drawing the rest from reference TRBV25-1 and TRBJ2-3, the complete variable domain is EADIYQTPRYLVIGTGKKITLECSQTMGHDKMYWYQQDPGMELHLIHYSYGVNSTEKGDLSSESTVSRIRTEHFPLTLESARPSHTSQYLCASRGSRHYGDTQYFGPGTRLTVL.